This entry features one TCR beta chain sequence. What antigen it recognizes has not been identified. No base quality values were provided; no much bigger clone lies one nucleotide off. The data were produced on an Illumina HiSeq 1500. In TCRdb, the public reads were trimmed at Q25 with fastp and aligned with MiXCR, with productive beta chains retained. For every CDR3 protein sequence, its rows merge into one entry that carries the most common genes and DNA. The sample records approximately 130,000 distinct CDR3 sequences, 20% to 30% of which are singletons. The ten largest account for roughly 33% of the sample. This entry comes from a study of T cell repertoires in cytomegalovirus infection (dated by TCRdb to about 2019). At the level of the whole study: Because public TCR beta signatures pointed to carriage of CMV infection together with the matching HLA type, the HLA type of each donor mattered for the analysis.

What the study reported, not specific to this receptor: The ex vivo response was dominated by HLA-C-restricted CMV-specific TCR beta clonotypes, which also provided the single most frequent clonotype in two of eight donors. Cumulative frequency of public TCR beta family members discriminated carriers of CMV infection plus the relevant HLA type in this cohort and an independent approximately 370-donor cohort.

The CDR3 holds 17 amino acids from the cysteine to the phenylalanine. CDR3 DNA only is kept here, 51 bases in frame from base 1. V is pruned by 2 bases and J by 4 bases, leaving 13 bases of the junction without a gene match. The CDR1 and CDR2 encoded by the germline V gene (reference sequence) are WNHNN and SYGVQD. The source is a human donor in good health (CMV status not recorded). Some clones in this sample may be carry-over from other donors' samples. The V and J genes are TRBV10-1 and TRBJ2-5; TRBD1 fits 7 bases in the junction. The sample consisted of PBMCs, sequenced either directly or after in vitro stimulation (not recorded which). The CDR3 sequence is CASSEGATTGLAETQYF. The sequence in DNA is TGCGCCAGCAGTGAGGGGGCCACGACAGGGCTTGCAGAGACCCAGTACTTC.